Listed below are T cell receptor beta chains from one sample, sequenced in a study of shared clonotypes between healthy human individuals. TCRdb keeps only in-frame clones here, not all; method: immunoSEQ multiplex PCR. Of about 2,500,000 clones detected, around 90% appear once; the ten largest clones hold over 0.12%. Sequenced: naive CD4+ T cells sorted from blood. The origin of the receptors is a man younger than 30 in good health. Both conserved end residues are part of each CDR3. The D gene is left open where the match is weak. The size field is filled for only some rows; it gives once, few, many or a size class.

d_call	v_call	clone_size	j_call	cdr3_nt	cdr3_aa
NA	TRBV10-1	NA	TRBJ1-6	TGCGCCAGCCTAACTCCCGTTCCGGGGAACGCACCCCTCCACTTT	CASLTPVPGNAPLHF
NA	TRBV4-2	NA	TRBJ1-4	TGTGCCAGCAGCCAAGACGCCAAACTGTTTTTT	CASSQDAKLFF
NA	TRBV7-4	NA	TRBJ2-1	TGTGCCAGCAGCCCCCCTTGGGGGGAGCGTAACTACAATGAGCAGTTCTTC	CASSPPWGERNYNEQFF
NA	TRBV9	NA	TRBJ1-3	TGTGCCAGCAGCGGAGGCAGGGGTGCTGGAAACACCATATATTTT	CASSGGRGAGNTIYF
NA	TRBV10-2	NA	TRBJ2-1	TGCGCCAGCAGGGGGCCCCCCCCCTATGAGCAGTTCTTC	CASRGPPPYEQFF
NA	TRBV6-1	NA	TRBJ1-4	TGTGCCAGCAGTGAAGGAGGGACCAGCGAAAAACTGTTTTTT	CASSEGGTSEKLFF
TRBD1	TRBV19	NA	TRBJ1-4	TGTGCCAGTAGGAGGACAGGGGTCGATGTGGAAGGAAAACTGTTTTTT	CASRRTGVDVEGKLFF
NA	TRBV2	NA	TRBJ1-5	TGTGCCAGCAGTGTGGGAAGGGGGCCCCAGCATTTT	CASSVGRGPQHF
NA	TRBV7-7	NA	TRBJ2-2	TGTGCTAGCAGCTTCGGAATTGGCGGGGAGCTGTTTTTT	CASSFGIGGELFF
NA	TRBV7-3	NA	TRBJ2-2	TGTGCCAGCAGCGTGCAGGGGTGGAACACCGGGGAGCTGTTTTTT	CASSVQGWNTGELFF
NA	TRBV10-3	NA	TRBJ1-2	TGTGCCATCAGGCTAACTCTTGGCTATGGCTACACCTTC	CAIRLTLGYGYTF
NA	TRBV4-1	NA	TRBJ2-7	TGCGCCAGCAGCCAAGTCGGGCCTCCACCCTACGAGCAGTACTTC	CASSQVGPPPYEQYF
NA	TRBV19	NA	TRBJ1-2	TGTGCCAGTCCACAGGGCCTTAACTATGGCTACACCTTC	CASPQGLNYGYTF
TRBD2	TRBV6-1	NA	TRBJ2-3	TGTGCCAGCACCGATTGGGCGGGGGGGCAGTATTTT	CASTDWAGGQYF
TRBD2	TRBV2	NA	TRBJ2-7	TGTGCCAGCAGTCGGGACTACTCCTACGAGCAGTACTTC	CASSRDYSYEQYF
TRBD2	TRBV19	NA	TRBJ2-1	TGTGCCAGTAGGGACTTACTAGCGGGAATCTACAATGAGCAGTTCTTC	CASRDLLAGIYNEQFF
NA	TRBV28	NA	TRBJ1-3	TGTGCCAGCAGTTTTTCAGGCGGACTAAGCTCTGGAAACACCATATATTTT	CASSFSGGLSSGNTIYF
NA	TRBV7-2	NA	TRBJ1-1	TGTGCCAGCAGCTTAGTAGCAGGATCAAGGGGAAACACTGAAGCTTTCTTT	CASSLVAGSRGNTEAFF
NA	TRBV5-6	NA	TRBJ2-7	TGTGCCAGCTTAAGAAGAGGACTCGCCTCCTACGAGCAGTACTTC	CASLRRGLASYEQYF
NA	TRBV9	NA	TRBJ2-3	TGTGCCAGCAGCGTAGTCTGGCGGGCCACAGATACGCAGTATTTT	CASSVVWRATDTQYF
TRBD1	TRBV2	once	TRBJ1-6	TGTGCCAGGGGGACAGAGCTCTCCAATTCACCCCTCCACTTT	CARGTELSNSPLHF
TRBD1	TRBV23-1	NA	TRBJ2-7	TGCGCCAGCAGTCACCGACGGACGGGCAGGGGGCCCTACGAGCAGTACTTC	CASSHRRTGRGPYEQYF
NA	TRBV19	NA	TRBJ2-5	TGTGCCAGTAGTAACTTTGGGGGCGAGACCCAGTACTTC	CASSNFGGETQYF
NA	TRBV4-1	NA	TRBJ2-5	TGCGCCAGCAGCCAAGAGTTTGGCGGGACGGTGATCCAAGAGACCCAGTACTTC	CASSQEFGGTVIQETQYF
NA	TRBV28	NA	TRBJ1-1	TGTGCCGGTTCCCGGGGGACTGAAGCTTTCTTT	CAGSRGTEAFF
NA	TRBV7-9	NA	TRBJ2-5	TGTGCCAGCAGCTTAAATTCAGGGTTCCAAGAGACCCAGTACTTC	CASSLNSGFQETQYF
TRBD1	TRBV28	NA	TRBJ1-2	TGTGCCACACGGACAGGGGCGAAAAACTATGGCTACACCTTC	CATRTGAKNYGYTF
NA	TRBV9	NA	TRBJ2-7	TGTGCCAGCAGCGTAGGAGGTCGGGCCCTCCGGCACGAGCAGTACTTC	CASSVGGRALRHEQYF
NA	TRBV25-1	NA	TRBJ1-6	TGTGCCAGCAGTGCAGGACAGTATAATTCACCCCTCCACTTT	CASSAGQYNSPLHF
NA	TRBV7-9	NA	TRBJ1-1	TGTGCCAGCAGCTTTGACCCCATGAACACTGAAGCTTTCTTT	CASSFDPMNTEAFF
TRBD1	TRBV7-9	NA	TRBJ2-3	TGTGCCAGCAGCCGCCTGTTGGACAGGGGGCGCCCAGATACGCAGTATTTT	CASSRLLDRGRPDTQYF
NA	TRBV27	NA	TRBJ2-2	TGTGCCAGCAGCCTTTGGGACACCGGGGAGCTGTTTTTT	CASSLWDTGELFF
NA	TRBV25-1	NA	TRBJ1-2	TGTGCCAGCAGTGAAGGTGGGGGGGGCGTGTCCTATGGCTACACCTTC	CASSEGGGGVSYGYTF
TRBD2	TRBV6-5	NA	TRBJ2-1	TGTGCCAGCACCCCGACCGGGACTAGTAGGCATGAGCAGTTCTTC	CASTPTGTSRHEQFF
NA	TRBV29-1	NA	TRBJ2-3	TGCAGCGTTGAGGGGGGGCTCGGCACAGATACGCAGTATTTT	CSVEGGLGTDTQYF
NA	TRBV7-2	NA	TRBJ2-7	TGTGCCAGCAGCCCTTATCGGGGATACGAGCAGTACTTC	CASSPYRGYEQYF
TRBD1	TRBV6-1	NA	TRBJ2-7	TGTGCCAGCAGTGAAGGAGACAGGGGCACCTACGAGCAGTACTTC	CASSEGDRGTYEQYF
TRBD1	TRBV18	NA	TRBJ2-7	TGTGCCAGCTCACCTGGGACAGGGGACTACGAGCAGTACTTC	CASSPGTGDYEQYF
TRBD1	TRBV19	NA	TRBJ1-5	TGTGCCAGTAGTTTCCTACCGGGACAGCTTTTTAGCAATCAGCCCCAGCATTTT	CASSFLPGQLFSNQPQHF
TRBD2	TRBV4-1	NA	TRBJ2-1	TGCGCCAGCAGCCCCTCAAGGAGACTAGCGGGAGTTCGGGCCTACAATGAGCAGTTCTTC	CASSPSRRLAGVRAYNEQFF
TRBD1	TRBV5-5	once	TRBJ1-1	TGTGCCAGCAGCTGGGGGGACAGGTCGAACACTGAAGCTTTCTTT	CASSWGDRSNTEAFF
NA	TRBV30	NA	TRBJ1-2	TGTGCCTGGAGCTCAAACTATGGCTACACCTTC	CAWSSNYGYTF
NA	TRBV27	NA	TRBJ2-5	TGTGCCAGCAGTCCCGGACAGCGTCAAGAGACCCAGTACTTC	CASSPGQRQETQYF
NA	TRBV5-1	NA	TRBJ2-3	TGCGCCAGCAGCTTTCAGAGTACGCAGTATTTT	CASSFQSTQYF
TRBD2	TRBV18	NA	TRBJ2-1	TGTGCCAGCTCACCGGCTCGGCGGGAGTATAACAATGAGCAGTTCTTC	CASSPARREYNNEQFF
NA	TRBV9	NA	TRBJ2-7	TGTGCCAGCAGCGAAGACAGGATCCCCTACGAGCAGTACTTC	CASSEDRIPYEQYF
TRBD1	TRBV7-2	NA	TRBJ2-1	TGTGCCAGCAGCTTAGAAGGGACAGAGTACAATGAGCAGTTCTTC	CASSLEGTEYNEQFF
NA	TRBV6-1	NA	TRBJ1-6	TGTGCCAGCAGAGATACCGGGAATAATAATTCACCCCTCCACTTT	CASRDTGNNNSPLHF
TRBD1	TRBV2	NA	TRBJ2-7	TGTGCCAGCGAAGGGGGCCGGTACGAGCAGTACTTC	CASEGGRYEQYF
NA	TRBV9	NA	TRBJ1-1	TGTGCCAGCAGCGTAGGAACCACAGGGCGGGGGAACACTGAAGCTTTCTTT	CASSVGTTGRGNTEAFF
NA	TRBV6-6	NA	TRBJ2-5	TGTGCCAGCACCCACAGGGGGGCGGGCCGGGGGGAAGATCACTTC	CASTHRGAGRGEDHF
NA	TRBV27	NA	TRBJ1-1	TGTGCCAGCAGTTTAGTGACAGGTGAGGCTGAAGCTTTCTTT	CASSLVTGEAEAFF
TRBD1	TRBV10-3	NA	TRBJ1-2	TGTGCCATCAGCCCAGGGGGTGGCTACACCTTC	CAISPGGGYTF
TRBD1	TRBV25-1	NA	TRBJ1-2	TGTGCCAGCAGTCCAGGCTGGGACAGACCGTCCTATGGCTACACCTTC	CASSPGWDRPSYGYTF
NA	TRBV5-4	NA	TRBJ2-5	TGTGCCAGCAGCTTGCCGTTGTTGGGCACAGGAGGGACCCAGTACTTC	CASSLPLLGTGGTQYF
NA	TRBV7-2	once	TRBJ2-5	TGTGCCAGCAGCTGGAGGGGAGAAGAGACCCAGTACTTC	CASSWRGEETQYF
TRBD1	TRBV5-4	NA	TRBJ2-2	TGTGCCAGCAGCGTGCAGGGGGCGCTCACCGGGGAGCTGTTTTTT	CASSVQGALTGELFF